This T cell receptor beta chain originates from a study of cytomegalovirus exposure and HLA in healthy donors. The study ran its PCR with 60 Vbeta and 13 Jbeta primers. The method was immunoSEQ multiplex PCR; TCRdb's version includes in-frame clones alone and lacks a portion of them. The sample has roughly 150,000 clones; more than 75% are singletons. Regarding the study as a whole: Researchers catalogued about 150 TCR beta chains as cytomegalovirus-associated.

As concerns this clone: Antigen: not known.

Trimming removed 9 bases from V and 7 bases from J; junction bases left unmatched: 14. Germline CDR1 and CDR2: SNHLY and FYNNEI. There are 14 residues in the CDR3. This TCR was recovered from a woman in her 40s in good health and CMV-seronegative. The V gene is TRBV2, the J gene TRBJ1-2, with TRBD1 matching 7 bases. Sequenced input: PBMCs. The DNA for the CDR3 is TGTGCCAGTACTTACAGGGGCGATCTGCGTGGCTACACCTTC. This gives the protein CASTYRGDLRGYTF.